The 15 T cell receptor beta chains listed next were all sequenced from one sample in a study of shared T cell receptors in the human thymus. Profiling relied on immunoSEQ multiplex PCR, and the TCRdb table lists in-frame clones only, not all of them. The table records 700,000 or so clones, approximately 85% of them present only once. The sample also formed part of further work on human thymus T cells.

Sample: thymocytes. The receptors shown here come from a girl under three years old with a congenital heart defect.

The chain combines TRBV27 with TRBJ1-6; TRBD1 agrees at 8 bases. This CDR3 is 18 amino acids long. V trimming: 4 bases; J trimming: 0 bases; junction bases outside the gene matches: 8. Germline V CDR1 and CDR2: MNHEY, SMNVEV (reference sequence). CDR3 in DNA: TGTGCCAGCAGTTCAATAGGGGGACAGGACTCCTATAATTCACCCCTCCACTTT. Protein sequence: CASSSIGGQDSYNSPLHF.

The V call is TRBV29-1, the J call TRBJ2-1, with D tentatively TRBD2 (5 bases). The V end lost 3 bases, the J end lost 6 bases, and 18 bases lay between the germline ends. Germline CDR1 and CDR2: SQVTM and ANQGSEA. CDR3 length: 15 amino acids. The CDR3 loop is CSVDWTGEPINEQFF. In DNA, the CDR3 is TGCAGCGTTGACTGGACCGGGGAGCCGATCAATGAGCAGTTCTTC.

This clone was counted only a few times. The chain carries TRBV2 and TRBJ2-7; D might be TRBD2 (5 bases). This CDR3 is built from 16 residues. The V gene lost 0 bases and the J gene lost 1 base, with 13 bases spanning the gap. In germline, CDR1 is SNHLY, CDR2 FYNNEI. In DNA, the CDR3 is TGTGCCAGCAGTGAAGCACGGGGATCGGGGTCCTACGAGCAGTACTTC. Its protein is CASSEARGSGSYEQYF.

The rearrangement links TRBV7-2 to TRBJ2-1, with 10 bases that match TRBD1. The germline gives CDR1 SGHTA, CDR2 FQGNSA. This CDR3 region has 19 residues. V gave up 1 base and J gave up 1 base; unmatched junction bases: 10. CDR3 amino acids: CASSLGPDRGQRSYNEQFF. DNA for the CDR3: TGTGCCAGCAGCTTAGGACCCGACAGGGGGCAGCGGTCCTACAATGAGCAGTTCTTC.

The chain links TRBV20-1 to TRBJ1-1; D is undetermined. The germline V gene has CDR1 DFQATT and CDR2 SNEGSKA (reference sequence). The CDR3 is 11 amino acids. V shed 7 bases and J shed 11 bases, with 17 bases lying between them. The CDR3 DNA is TGCAGTGTTGATAATAGTTGCGAGGCTTTCTTT. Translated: CSVDNSCEAFF.

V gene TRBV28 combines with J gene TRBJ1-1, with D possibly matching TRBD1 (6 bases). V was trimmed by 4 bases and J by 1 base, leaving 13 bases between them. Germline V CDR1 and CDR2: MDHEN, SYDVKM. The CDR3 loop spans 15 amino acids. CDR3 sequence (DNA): TGTGCCAGCAGTTCCGGACAGAAATGGAACACTGAAGCTTTCTTT. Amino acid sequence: CASSSGQKWNTEAFF.

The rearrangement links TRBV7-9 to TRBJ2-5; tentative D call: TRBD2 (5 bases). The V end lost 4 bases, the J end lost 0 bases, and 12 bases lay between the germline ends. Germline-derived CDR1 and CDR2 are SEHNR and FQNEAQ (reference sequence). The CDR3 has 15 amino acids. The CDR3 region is CASSSEAQYQETQYF. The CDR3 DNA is TGTGCCAGCAGCTCGGAGGCCCAATACCAAGAGACCCAGTACTTC.

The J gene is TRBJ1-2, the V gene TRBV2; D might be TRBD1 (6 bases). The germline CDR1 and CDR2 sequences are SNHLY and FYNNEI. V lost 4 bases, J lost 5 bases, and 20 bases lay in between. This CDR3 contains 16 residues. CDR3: CASSVDRQGTTYGYTF. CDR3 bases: TGTGCCAGCAGTGTCGATCGTCAGGGGACTACTTATGGCTACACCTTC.

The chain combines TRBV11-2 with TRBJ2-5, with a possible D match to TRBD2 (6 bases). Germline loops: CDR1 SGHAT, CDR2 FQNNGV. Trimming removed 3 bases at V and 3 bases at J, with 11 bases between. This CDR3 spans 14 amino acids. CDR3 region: CASSFPTGEETQYF. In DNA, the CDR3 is TGTGCCAGCAGCTTCCCCACGGGGGAAGAGACCCAGTACTTC.

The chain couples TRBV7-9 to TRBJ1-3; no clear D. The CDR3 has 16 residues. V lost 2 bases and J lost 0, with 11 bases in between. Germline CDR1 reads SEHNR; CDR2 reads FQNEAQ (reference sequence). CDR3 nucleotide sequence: TGTGCCAGCAGCTTAAGTACACCCAGCTCTGGAAACACCATATATTTT. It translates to CASSLSTPSSGNTIYF.

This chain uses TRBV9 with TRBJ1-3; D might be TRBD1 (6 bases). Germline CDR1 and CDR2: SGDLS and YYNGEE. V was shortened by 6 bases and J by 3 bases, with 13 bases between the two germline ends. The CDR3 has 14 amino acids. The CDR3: CASTLGGLGNTIYF. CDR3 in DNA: TGTGCCAGCACTTTGGGGGGGCTTGGAAACACCATATATTTT.

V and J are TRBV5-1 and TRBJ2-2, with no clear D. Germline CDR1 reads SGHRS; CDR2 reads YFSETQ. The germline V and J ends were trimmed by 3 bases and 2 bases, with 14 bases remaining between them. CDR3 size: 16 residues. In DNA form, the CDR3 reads TGCGCCAGCAGCTCAGACTCCAAACTTAACACCGGGGAGCTGTTTTTT. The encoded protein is CASSSDSKLNTGELFF.

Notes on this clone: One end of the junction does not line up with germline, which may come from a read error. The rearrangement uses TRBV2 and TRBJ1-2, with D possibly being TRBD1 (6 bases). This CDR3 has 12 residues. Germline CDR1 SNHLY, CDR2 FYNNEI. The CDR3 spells CASSENRDRDLF. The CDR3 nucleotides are TGTGCCAGCAGTGAAAACAGGGACCGAGACCTATTC.

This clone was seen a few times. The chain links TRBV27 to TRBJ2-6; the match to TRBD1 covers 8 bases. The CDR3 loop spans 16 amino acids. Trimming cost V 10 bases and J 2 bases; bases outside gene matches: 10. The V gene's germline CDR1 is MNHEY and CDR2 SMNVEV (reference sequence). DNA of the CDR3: TGTGCCATCCGAGGCAGGGGGCCTACTGGGGCCAACGTCCTGACTTTC. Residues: CAIRGRGPTGANVLTF.

CDR3 nucleotide sequence: TGTGCCACCAGCAGAGTTAAGGGGCTGTCTGAAGCTTTCTTT. Residues: CATSRVKGLSEAFF. This sequence joins TRBV15 and TRBJ1-1, with a tentative D call TRBD1 (5 bases). The V and J ends lost 1 base and 6 bases respectively, with 12 bases between them. The CDR3 extends over 14 amino acids. Germline V CDR1 and CDR2: LNHNV, YYDKDF (reference sequence).